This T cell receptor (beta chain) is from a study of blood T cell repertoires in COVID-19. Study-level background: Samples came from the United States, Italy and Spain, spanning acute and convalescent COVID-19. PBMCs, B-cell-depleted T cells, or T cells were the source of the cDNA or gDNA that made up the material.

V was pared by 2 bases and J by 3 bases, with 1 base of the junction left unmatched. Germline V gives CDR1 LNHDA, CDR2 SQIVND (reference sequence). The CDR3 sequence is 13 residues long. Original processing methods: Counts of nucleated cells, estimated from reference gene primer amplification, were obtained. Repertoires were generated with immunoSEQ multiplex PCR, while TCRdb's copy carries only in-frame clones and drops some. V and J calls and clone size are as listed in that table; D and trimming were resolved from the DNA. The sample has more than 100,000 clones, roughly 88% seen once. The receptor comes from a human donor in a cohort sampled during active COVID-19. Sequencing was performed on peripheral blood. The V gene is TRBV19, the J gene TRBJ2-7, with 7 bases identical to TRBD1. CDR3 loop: CASSIYRGYEQYF. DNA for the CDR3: TGTGCCAGTAGTATATACAGGGGCTACGAGCAGTACTTC.